The clone carrying this T cell receptor (beta chain) was observed a few times. Measured with immunoSEQ multiplex PCR; TCRdb has only the in-frame clones, and not every one. This sample has under 130,000 clones, with about three quarters found just once. The CDR3 is made up of 14 amino acids. Trimming pared 6 bases from V and 2 bases from J, leaving 13 bases between. CDR1 MNHEY and CDR2 SMNVEV come from the germline V gene (reference sequence). These data come from a study of blood T cell repertoires in COVID-19. The sequenced sample was peripheral blood. The chain couples TRBV27 to TRBJ2-5; D ambiguous. The receptor's source is a woman in her 70s with acute or convalescent COVID-19. The CDR3 DNA is TGTGCCAGCAGACGGTGGGCAGGACAAGAGACCCAGTACTTC. It specifies CASRRWAGQETQYF.